This T cell receptor (beta chain) was identified during a study of tumor and adjacent non-tumor tissue in lung cancer. About the study: Stage I to III disease affected over nine men and about five women aged roughly 31 to 76. Samples averaged approximately 4.2 million productive TCRbeta reads each.

In the case of this clonotype: Antigen: not known. Relative to the germline gene, one junction end is altered; a read error may explain this.

RNA was extracted from bulk tissue without any cell sorting. This non-tumor lung sample came from over 3 cm beyond the tumor edge. Study findings and constraints: Top 100 clones took a larger repertoire share in normal lung. Significantly higher TCR diversity was found in tumor than normal lung.

This CDR3 region has 17 residues. Three rounds of nested PCR, following a modified ARM-PCR protocol, produced the TCRbeta library. TCRdb itself ran the multiplex PCR reads through MiXCR, one entry per CDR3 protein. Of 50,000 or so distinct CDR3 sequences in the sample, 74% are singletons; the top ten hold about 23%. Sequences were obtained from distant non-tumor lung tissue. The receptor was derived from a woman aged 60-70 years with non-small cell lung cancer. This chain uses TRBV12-3 or TRBV12-4 with TRBJ1-6; TRBD1 aligns across 7 bases. CDR3 loop: CASGFFVGDSYNSPLHF. The CDR3 nucleotides read TGCGCCAGCGGTTTTTTTGTCGGGGACAGTTATAATTCACCCCTCCACTTT.